Following are 25 T cell receptor beta chains from one sample sequenced in a study of T-cell reconstitution after alpha-beta-depleted transplantation in children. Preparation of the TCRbeta library involved a method that used unique molecular identifiers. TCRdb called the PCR reads again in MiXCR, with one record for every CDR3 protein. The sample lists 480,000 or so distinct CDR3 sequences; about 10% were seen once. Sequenced material: PBMCs, taken before TCRalphabeta/CD19-depleted stem cell transplant. The receptors originated from a child aged 2 to 10 with inherited bone marrow failure, due to receive a stem cell transplant.

This clonotype was counted many times. This chain uses TRBV5-1 with TRBJ2-3, with 8 bases aligning to TRBD2. With V trimmed by 4 bases and J by 5 bases, 6 bases remained unmatched. Germline values: CDR1 SGHRS, CDR2 YFSETQ. The CDR3 is 14 amino acids. The CDR3 bases are TGCGCCAGCAGCCGCACTACTAGCGGAGATACGCAGTATTTT. This gives the protein CASSRTTSGDTQYF.

This clonotype has a count of ten or more. In nucleotides, the CDR3 is TGTGCCAGCAGCTTAGTGGTTAATAGCAATCAGCCCCAGCATTTT. This sequence encodes CASSLVVNSNQPQHF. This sequence joins TRBV7-2 and TRBJ1-5; no clear D gene. V lost 1 base and J 0 bases, leaving 7 bases between the germline ends. CDR1 and CDR2 from the germline V gene are SGHTA and FQGNSA. The CDR3 runs to 15 residues.

This CDR3 is CASTGSPSGANVLTF. The CDR3 coding sequence is TGTGCCTCCACCGGGTCCCCCTCTGGGGCCAACGTCCTGACTTTC. V gene TRBV30 combines with J gene TRBJ2-6; D is unclear. This CDR3 region has 15 residues. Germline CDR1 is GTSNPN and CDR2 is SVGIG (reference sequence). Trimming pared 7 bases from V and 0 bases from J, leaving 13 bases between.

This clonotype has ten or more counts. The chain carries TRBV3-1 and TRBJ2-1, with D hard to call. Germline CDR1 reads LGHDT; CDR2 reads YNNKEL (reference sequence). V was cut by 0 bases and J by 4 bases, with 19 bases left in between. This CDR3 has 18 amino acids. The CDR3 here is CASSQDRARATAYNEQFF. CDR3 bases: TGTGCCAGCAGCCAAGATAGAGCTCGGGCGACCGCGTACAATGAGCAGTTCTTC.

This clonotype was detected ten times or more. The J gene is TRBJ1-1, the V gene TRBV5-5, with a possible D match to TRBD1 (5 bases). Germline CDR1 is SGHKS and CDR2 is YYEKEE (reference sequence). This CDR3 comprises 15 residues. Trimming stripped 2 bases from V and 1 base from J, with 12 bases between. The CDR3 loop reads CASSFGGFGNTEAFF. The DNA for the CDR3 is TGTGCCAGCAGCTTTGGGGGTTTCGGGAACACTGAAGCTTTCTTT.

Comment on this clonotype: One base away lies a much larger clone, so this may be a sequencing read error. The V gene is TRBV7-9, the J gene TRBJ1-2; possible D gene TRBD1, 5 bases. Trimming shortened V by 10 bases and J by 1 base, and 22 bases separated the two germline ends. The CDR3 consists of 16 residues. Germline CDR1 is SEHNR and CDR2 is FQNEAQ (reference sequence). This CDR3 is CANRSPPGGSNYGYTF. The CDR3 DNA sequence: TGTGCCAACAGGTCCCCCCCAGGTGGAAGTAACTATGGCTACACCTTC.

There are a few counts of this clonotype. The rearrangement links TRBV7-2 to TRBJ1-4, with TRBD1 as a possible D gene (5 bases). CDR1 is SGHTA, CDR2 FQGNSA, per germline. The CDR3 extends over 13 amino acids. The V end was cut by 5 bases, the J end by 7 bases, with 11 bases between. The DNA for the CDR3 is TGTGCCAGCAGCCCCCAGGGTGGTGAAAAACTGTTTTTT. Its translation is CASSPQGGEKLFF.

As for this clonotype: A single base separates this from a much larger clone, so it may be a read error. V gene TRBV10-3 combines with J gene TRBJ2-1; 10 positions agree with TRBD2. Germline trimming cut 7 bases from V and 5 bases from J; bases unmatched to any gene: 8. From germline, CDR1 is ENHRY and CDR2 SYGVKD. CDR3 size: 15 residues. The CDR3 bases are TGTGCCATCATTGATAGAGGACTAGCGGACAATGAGCAGTTCTTC. Translation: CAIIDRGLADNEQFF.

This clonotype was seen ten or more times. This rearrangement joins TRBV6-5 to TRBJ1-3; the match to TRBD1 covers 8 bases. The V and J ends lost 3 bases and 4 bases, in that order; junction bases with no gene match: 8. CDR1 MNHEY and CDR2 SVGAGI come from the germline V gene. The CDR3 has 16 residues. CDR3 sequence (DNA): TGTGCCAGCAGTTATACGTGGACAGGGCGCGGAAACACCATATATTTT. Translated, it gives CASSYTWTGRGNTIYF.

This clonotype was observed at least ten times. The chain links TRBV27 to TRBJ1-5; no firm D call. V was shortened by 2 bases and J by 6 bases, with 8 bases between the two germline ends. Germline V gene sequence: CDR1 MNHEY, CDR2 SMNVEV (reference sequence). The CDR3 extends over 13 amino acids. DNA for the CDR3: TGTGCCAGCAGTTTAGGCAGCCTTCAGCCCCAGCATTTT. Its translation: CASSLGSLQPQHF.

This clonotype was counted ten times or more. The chain employs TRBV20-1 and TRBJ2-1; no clear D. CDR1 and CDR2 from the germline V gene are DFQATT and SNEGSKA (reference sequence). Trimming took 3 bases from V and 4 from J, leaving 10 bases between them. The CDR3 covers 13 residues. The CDR3 is CSASFRTYNEQFF. CDR3 nucleotides: TGCAGTGCTAGTTTCCGTACTTACAATGAGCAGTTCTTC.

This clonotype was detected many times. The V call is TRBV2, the J call TRBJ2-3; D unclear. Germline V gives CDR1 SNHLY, CDR2 FYNNEI. V lost 8 bases and J lost 2, with 2 bases in between. The CDR3 sequence is 10 residues long. The CDR3, as DNA: TGTGCCAGCTACACAGATACGCAGTATTTT. This codes for CASYTDTQYF.

At least ten counts were recorded for this clonotype. The V call is TRBV4-3, the J call TRBJ2-7, with D unclear. The CDR3 sequence is 15 residues long. Germline CDR1 is LGHNA and CDR2 is YSLEER. Trimming removed 0 bases from V and 2 bases from J, with 11 bases in between. CDR3 in amino acids: CASSQDETVTYEQYF. CDR3 nucleotides: TGCGCCAGCAGCCAAGATGAGACTGTCACCTACGAGCAGTACTTC.

This chain connects TRBV28 to TRBJ2-7; D gene uncertain. Trimming cost V 3 bases and J 0 bases, with 9 bases left between them. Germline values: CDR1 MDHEN, CDR2 SYDVKM. The length of the CDR3 is 14 residues. The CDR3 region has the DNA TGTGCCAGCAGTTTCACGCTAAACTCCTACGAGCAGTACTTC. Translating gives CASSFTLNSYEQYF.

This clonotype was seen many times. The chain has TRBV2 and TRBJ2-1, with 12 bases aligning to TRBD2. Germline V gene lookup returns CDR1 SNHLY and CDR2 FYNNEI. The trim removed 5 bases at V and 8 bases at J, leaving 7 bases unmatched. The CDR3 is made up of 15 amino acids. CDR3 in amino acids: CASSLTSGRFDEQFF. Written as DNA, the CDR3 is TGTGCCAGCAGTTTGACTAGCGGGAGATTTGATGAGCAGTTCTTC.

The genes are TRBV2 and TRBJ2-2; D is uncertain. Germline CDR1 reads SNHLY; CDR2 reads FYNNEI. This CDR3 has 13 amino acids. V lost 6 bases and J 5 bases, leaving 10 bases between the germline ends. The CDR3 here is CASSPLLTGELFF. CDR3 nucleotides: TGTGCCAGCAGCCCCCTGTTAACCGGGGAGCTGTTTTTT.

This clonotype turned up a few times. This rearrangement joins TRBV6-5 to TRBJ2-1; the match to TRBD2 covers 11 bases. The CDR3 runs 16 residues. V lost 2 bases to trimming and J lost 0 bases; unmatched junction nucleotides: 0. Germline V gene sequence: CDR1 MNHEY, CDR2 SVGAGI. CDR3 amino acids: CASSYGLAGSYNEQFF. CDR3 nucleotide sequence: TGTGCCAGCAGTTACGGACTAGCGGGCTCCTACAATGAGCAGTTCTTC.

J is TRBJ2-3 and V is TRBV7-9; D remains unclear. V lost 1 base and J lost 2, with 10 bases in between. The CDR3 has 15 residues. Germline assignment: CDR1 SEHNR and CDR2 FQNEAQ (reference sequence). The DNA for the CDR3 is TGTGCCAGCAGCTTAGTAAAGTCTTCCACAGATACGCAGTATTTT. This encodes CASSLVKSSTDTQYF.

This clonotype has at least ten counts. The chain recombines TRBV3-1 with TRBJ2-5; D call uncertain. V lost 0 bases and J 1 base, leaving 9 bases between the germline ends. This CDR3 is 15 amino acids long. CDR1 and CDR2 from the germline V gene are LGHDT and YNNKEL (reference sequence). CDR3 coding DNA: TGTGCCAGCAGCCAAGACCCGACAAGCCAAGAGACCCAGTACTTC. It translates to CASSQDPTSQETQYF.

This clonotype was recorded at least ten times. CDR3 in amino acids: CASSLAPGGGNQPQHF. DNA for the CDR3: TGTGCCAGCAGCTTAGCCCCAGGTGGAGGCAATCAGCCCCAGCATTTT. The chain links TRBV7-8 to TRBJ1-5; no reliable D call. Trimming took 0 bases from V and 2 from J, leaving 11 bases between them. This CDR3 has 16 amino acids. Per germline, CDR1 SGHVS and CDR2 FQNEAQ.

This clonotype was counted ten times or more. This chain links TRBV29-1 with TRBJ2-1; TRBD2 aligns across 9 bases. In germline, CDR1 is SQVTM, CDR2 ANQGSEA. The CDR3 has 14 amino acids. V lost 6 bases and J lost 6; bases outside the gene matches: 9. CDR3 protein: CSVATGTSINEQFF. The CDR3 DNA is TGCAGCGTCGCGACCGGGACTAGCATCAATGAGCAGTTCTTC.

The gene calls are TRBV19 and TRBJ2-7; D gene uncertain. The V gene lost 3 bases and the J gene lost 7 bases, with 19 bases spanning the gap. CDR1 and CDR2 (germline): LNHDA, SQIVND (reference sequence). The CDR3 is 15 residues long. The CDR3 region has the DNA TGTGCCAGTAGTATGGCGTCCCTCGCGAGTTGGGAGCAGTACTTC. This translates into CASSMASLASWEQYF.

This clonotype was picked up many times. The chain combines TRBV10-2 with TRBJ1-1, with TRBD1 as a possible D gene (5 bases). Germline lookup yields CDR1 WSHSY and CDR2 SAAADI. The V end lost 5 bases, the J end lost 7 bases, and 8 bases lay between the germline ends. There are 11 residues in the CDR3. CDR3 DNA: TGCGCCAGCAGTCAAGGACATGAAGCTTTCTTT. The encoded protein is CASSQGHEAFF.

In this sample, this clonotype turned up many times. The chain has TRBV29-1 and TRBJ2-2, with TRBD1 matching over 9 bases. The CDR3 consists of 15 residues. Germline V gene lookup returns CDR1 SQVTM and CDR2 ANQGSEA. Trimming cost V 4 bases and J 1 base; bases outside gene matches: 4. In DNA form, the CDR3 reads TGCAGCGTTGCCCGACAGGGGGAGAACACCGGGGAGCTGTTTTTT. As protein: CSVARQGENTGELFF.

The J gene is TRBJ1-5, the V gene TRBV20-1, with 8 bases matching TRBD1. CDR1 is DFQATT, CDR2 SNEGSKA, per germline (reference sequence). This CDR3 is 15 amino acids long. Trimming cost V 4 bases and J 2 bases; bases outside gene matches: 7. This CDR3 is CSANDRGRGNQPQHF. The CDR3 nucleotides are TGCAGTGCTAATGACAGGGGCAGGGGCAATCAGCCCCAGCATTTT.